This record concerns one TCR beta chain sequence. The source of the sample is a study of cytomegalovirus exposure and HLA in healthy donors. This CDR3 comprises 16 residues. V gave up 3 bases and J gave up 2 bases, with 17 bases separating them. Germline lookup yields CDR1 SNHLY and CDR2 FYNNEI. Clones were read by immunoSEQ multiplex PCR, and TCRdb kept only the in-frame ones, dropping some. The repertoire includes about 130,000 clones, roughly 87% of them detected once, and about 1% sits in the top ten. The TCR comes from a woman aged 18-29 years in good health and CMV-seronegative. The source material was PBMCs. The chain is built from TRBV2 and TRBJ2-7; TRBD2 might be the D (6 bases). The CDR3 coding sequence is TGTGCCAGCAGTGAGTACCGACTAGACATAACCTACGAGCAGTACTTC. Protein sequence: CASSEYRLDITYEQYF. Full variable domain (remainder filled in from reference TRBV2 and TRBJ2-7): EPEVTQTPSHQVTQMGQEVILRCVPISNHLYFYWYRQILGQKVEFLVSFYNNEISEKSEIFDDQFSVERPDGSNFTLKIRSTKLEDSAMYFCASSEYRLDITYEQYFGPGTRLTVT.